This TCR beta chain was identified during a study of blood T cell repertoires in COVID-19. Study summary: Samples of COVID-19 (acute and convalescent) were obtained from the United States, Italy and Spain. The analysed material was cDNA or gDNA that came from T cells, B-cell-depleted T cells, or PBMCs.

Under the authors' procedure: The assay estimated nucleated cells by amplifying reference gene primers. Data came from immunoSEQ multiplex PCR; TCRdb stores just in-frame clones and leaves some out. The V and J calls and clone size were taken over from that table, and D and trimming were inferred from the DNA. The data show 140,000 to 150,000 clones, with 75% to 85% seen just once and 7% to 9% held by the top ten. This clone has a count of ten or more. The trim removed 6 bases at V and 2 bases at J, leaving 10 bases unmatched. The CDR3 extends over 15 amino acids. Germline CDR1 is SGHDN and CDR2 is FVKESK.

The sequence was obtained from a human donor with acute or convalescent COVID-19. The donor label of this sample is uncertain. The V call is TRBV14, the J call TRBJ2-7; 7 bases align to TRBD1. The sample was peripheral blood. In DNA form, the CDR3 reads TGTGCCAGCAGTCTCCGGGACAGAGGGGCCTACGAGCAGTACTTC. Encoded protein: CASSLRDRGAYEQYF.